These 5 T cell receptor beta chains originate from one sample sequenced in a study of beta chain features in type 1 diabetes. Study results and limitations: Type 1 diabetes patients showed a moderate but significant shortening of TCRB CDR3s in all four CD4+ subsets.

What was sequenced were expressed TCRB transcripts, since all of the isolated RNA had been reverse transcribed. Sequencing was performed with immunoSEQ multiplex PCR; in TCRdb, only in-frame clones are kept and a portion is missing. Altogether roughly 700,000 clones are present, roughly 13% being singletons, with the ten largest covering approximately 0.022%. Their antigens remain unidentified. Sample: naive CD4+ T cells from blood. The receptors were gathered from a man younger than 30 with type 1 diabetes.

On this clone: At one boundary the junction diverges from the germline segment, which might be a read error. The chain joins TRBV7-9 to TRBJ1-2; D remains ambiguous. This CDR3 contains 16 residues. CDR1 and CDR2 (germline): SEHNR, FQNEAQ (reference sequence). CDR3 nucleotide sequence: TGTGCCACCAGCTTAGGTAGCGGACCATCCCTTGGAGGCTACACCTTC. It is translated as CATSLGSGPSLGGYTF.

The chain joins TRBV5-1 to TRBJ1-3; D unclear. The ends were cut back, 4 bases at V and 0 bases at J, with 5 bases in the middle. CDR1 and CDR2 from the germline V gene are SGHRS and YFSETQ. This CDR3 region has 13 residues. CDR3 sequence: CASSAFSGNTIYF. The CDR3 DNA follows: TGCGCCAGCAGCGCCTTCTCTGGAAACACCATATATTTT.

V and J are TRBV13 and TRBJ2-2; no definite D call. The germline V gene encodes CDR1 PRHDT and CDR2 FYEKMQ (reference sequence). The CDR3 loop spans 18 amino acids. Trimming cost V 1 base and J 0 bases, with 15 bases left between them. The DNA for the CDR3 is TGTGCCAGCAGCTTAGATAATCCCCGCCTGGCGAACACCGGGGAGCTGTTTTTT. Translated, it gives CASSLDNPRLANTGELFF.

This clone was picked up a small number of times. The chain recombines TRBV18 with TRBJ1-1; TRBD1 is a possible D gene (5 bases). Trimming removed 3 bases at V and 7 bases at J, with 15 bases between. Germline assignment: CDR1 KGHSH and CDR2 LQKENI. CDR3 length equals 14 residues. CDR3 loop: CASSPYDSDGEAFF. The CDR3 DNA is TGTGCCAGCTCACCTTACGACAGCGACGGTGAAGCTTTCTTT.

J is TRBJ1-2 and V is TRBV27, with 9 nucleotides matching TRBD1. CDR3 size: 16 residues. Germline trimming cut 5 bases from V and 3 bases from J; bases unmatched to any gene: 10. Germline V lookup: CDR1 MNHEY, CDR2 SMNVEV (reference sequence). In DNA form, the CDR3 reads TGTGCCAGCAGTCTTAGCCGGACAGGGGTAGACTATGGCTACACCTTC. Residues: CASSLSRTGVDYGYTF.